This TCR beta chain was sequenced in a study of lymphopenia after photon versus proton radiotherapy. Germline V gene data show CDR1 as GTSNPN and CDR2 as SVGIG (reference sequence). After removal of 7 bases from V and 1 base from J, the junction contained 7 bases not matched to a gene. This CDR3 spans 14 amino acids. Study results and limitations: In patients who died, overall survival fell as post-nadir TCR diversity dropped more.

Points on this clone: Its antigen is as yet unknown.

Sequenced by immunoSEQ multiplex PCR; TCRdb stores in-frame clones only, minus some. The table records 55,000 to 70,000 clones, just under 95% of them present only once. This material consisted of peripheral blood, taken from a patient treated with photon-based radiotherapy. The rearrangement joins TRBV30 to TRBJ2-7; TRBD1 matches 10 bases. The receptor comes from a woman aged 40 to 50 with cholangiocarcinoma. CDR3 in DNA: TGTGCCTTCTCCGGACAGGGGGTATCCTACGAGCAGTACTTC. This encodes CAFSGQGVSYEQYF.